This entry is about one TCR beta chain. The antigen remains unidentified. The junction departs from the called germline gene at one end, perhaps through a read error. Presence of unique molecular identifiers characterized the TCR beta cDNA libraries. A single record per CDR3 protein comes from TCRdb applying MiXCR to the PCR reads. This sample yields fewer than 850,000 distinct CDR3 sequences, of which about 27% are seen a single time; around 0.6% belongs to the top ten. The data stem from a study of post-analysis software for immune sequencing data. The study, taken as a whole, reports: In patients, TRBV5-6, TRBV5-1 and TRBV20-1 belonged to 4 or 5 TRBV segments found more frequently than in controls.

The CDR3 runs 11 residues. Source material: blood. The TCR sequence derives from a girl under 18 with multiple sclerosis. The chain uses TRBV12-3 or TRBV12-4 and TRBJ2-1; D not certain. In DNA form, the CDR3 reads TGTGCCAGCAGTTTCGTCGCTGAGCTGTTCTTC. This sequence encodes CASSFVAELFF.